Below, 20 T cell receptor beta chains from the same sample are listed, as sequenced in a study of glioma-infiltrating T cells. Amplification of TCR alpha and beta CDR3 regions from RNA used iRepertoire nested multiplex PCR. Each CDR3 protein gets one entry after TCRdb re-called the multiplex PCR reads with MiXCR. The table lists around 390,000 distinct CDR3 sequences, roughly two fifths of them singletons, with 12% in the top ten. Sequenced sample: glioma tissue, nonneoplastic brain tissue, or PBMCs (not recorded which). The origin of the receptors is a human donor with low-grade glioma or glioblastoma, undergoing nonglioma brain surgery, or in good health (not recorded which).

About this clonotype itself: A much larger clone lies one base from this, so it may be a read error. The chain's CDR3 is CASGYPSYEQYF. The CDR3 region has the DNA TGTGCCAGCGGTTACCCCTCCTACGAGCAGTACTTC. The rearrangement joins TRBV6-2 or TRBV6-3 to TRBJ2-7; D gene uncertain. The CDR3 runs 12 residues. Per germline, CDR1 MNHEY and CDR2 SVGEGT.

This clonotype was picked up many times. This sequence joins TRBV24-1 and TRBJ2-1; 7 bases are a match to TRBD2. This CDR3 has 18 residues. CDR1 is KGHDR and CDR2 is SFDVKD in the germline V gene. V shed 7 bases and J 1 base; nucleotides not matched to a gene: 15. The CDR3 sequence: CATSTSPSSGGSYNEQFF. Here the CDR3 DNA reads TGTGCCACCAGCACTTCCCCCTCTAGCGGAGGTTCCTACAATGAGCAGTTCTTC.

V gene TRBV7-9 combines with J gene TRBJ1-1, with D perhaps matching TRBD1 (5 bases). V gave up 5 bases and J gave up 1 base, with 17 bases separating them. The CDR3 runs to 16 residues. Germline assignment: CDR1 SEHNR and CDR2 FQNEAQ (reference sequence). CDR3 nucleotide sequence: TGTGCCAGCAGCAGCACACCGGGACTTAAGAACACTGAAGCTTTCTTT. As protein: CASSSTPGLKNTEAFF.

The CDR3 loop reads CSVEDQGFTEAFF. CDR3 coding DNA: TGCAGCGTTGAAGATCAGGGGTTCACTGAAGCTTTCTTT. The J gene is TRBJ1-1, the V gene TRBV29-1; TRBD1 might be the D (6 bases). This CDR3 comprises 13 residues. V was clipped by 0 bases and J by 4 bases, with 9 bases between them. In germline, CDR1 is SQVTM, CDR2 ANQGSEA. The full variable domain, with the rest looked up from reference TRBV29-1 and TRBJ1-1, is SAVISQKPSRDICQRGTSLTIQCQVDSQVTMMFWYRQQPGQSLTLIATANQGSEATYESGFVIDKFPISRPNLTFSTLTVSNMSPEDSSIYLCSVEDQGFTEAFFGQGTRLTVV.

This clonotype was observed at least ten times. The chain uses TRBV20-1 and TRBJ1-1; weak D call: TRBD1 (5 bases). The CDR3 is 16 amino acids. In germline, CDR1 is DFQATT, CDR2 SNEGSKA (reference sequence). Between the trimmed V and J ends, which lost 0 bases and 4 bases, there was a span of 18 bases. Here the CDR3 reads CSARDEGRGGGTEAFF. For the CDR3, the DNA is TGCAGTGCTAGAGATGAGGGAAGGGGAGGTGGCACTGAAGCTTTCTTT.

V is TRBV2 and J is TRBJ1-5, with D hard to call. This CDR3 comprises 13 residues. Germline V gene lookup returns CDR1 SNHLY and CDR2 FYNNEI. Trimming left V 11 bases short and J 5 bases short, with 16 bases between. CDR3 sequence reads: CAGGAVRDQPQHF. CDR3 bases: TGTGCCGGCGGAGCAGTTCGTGATCAGCCCCAGCATTTT.

The rearrangement links TRBV7-2 to TRBJ2-3; 9 bases match TRBD2. From germline, CDR1 is SGHTA and CDR2 FQGNSA. After removal of 4 bases from V and 4 bases from J, the junction contained 3 bases not matched to a gene. This CDR3 is 14 amino acids long. CDR3 amino acids: CASSYSGRSDTQYF. The CDR3 nucleotides are TGTGCCAGCAGCTACAGCGGGAGGTCAGATACGCAGTATTTT.

The genes are TRBV29-1 and TRBJ2-7; the D gene is possibly TRBD1 (6 bases). Trimming cost V 6 bases and J 3 bases, with 18 bases left between them. The CDR3 loop spans 14 amino acids. Germline V gene sequence: CDR1 SQVTM, CDR2 ANQGSEA. The CDR3 DNA follows: TGCAGCGTGATTCACCGGGACACCATCTACGAGCAGTACTTC. Its translation is CSVIHRDTIYEQYF.

Comment on this clonotype: Just one base apart from a much larger clone, this may be a read error. This sequence joins TRBV6-2 or TRBV6-3 and TRBJ1-5; D not certain. Trimming stripped 5 bases from V and 0 bases from J, with 11 bases between. CDR1 is MNHEY, CDR2 SVGEGT, per germline. The CDR3 length is 15 residues. CDR3 nucleotides: TGTGCCAGCAGTGCCTGGACTTATAGCAATCAGCCCCAGCATTTT. Translation: CASSAWTYSNQPQHF.

This clonotype was seen at least ten times. The V call is TRBV6-2 or TRBV6-3, the J call TRBJ2-7; D remains ambiguous. The length of the CDR3 is 12 residues. Germline V gene lookup returns CDR1 MNHEY and CDR2 SVGEGT. The V and J ends lost 0 bases and 2 bases respectively, with 2 bases between them. CDR3 region: CASSYSAYEQYF. The CDR3 DNA reads as TGTGCCAGCAGTTACTCCGCCTACGAGCAGTACTTC.

As regards this clonotype: Just one base apart from a much larger clone, this may be a read error. The rearrangement links TRBV12-3 or TRBV12-4 to TRBJ1-1; D not certain. This CDR3 has 12 amino acids. The ends were cut back, 7 bases at V and 1 base at J, with 7 bases in the middle. The CDR3 coding sequence is TGTGCCAGCATCCGGTGGAACACTGAAGCTTTCTTT. Translation: CASIRWNTEAFF.

This clonotype occurred a few times. The V call is TRBV12-3 or TRBV12-4, the J call TRBJ1-5; D is ambiguous. Between the trimmed V and J ends, which lost 3 bases and 6 bases, there was a span of 9 bases. This CDR3 spans 13 amino acids. CDR3 bases: TGTGCCAGCAGTTTTCTGGTAGGTCAGCCCCAGCATTTT. Translation: CASSFLVGQPQHF.

The V gene is TRBV6-1, the J gene TRBJ1-5; a possible D gene is TRBD1 (5 bases). Trimming took 1 base from V and 6 from J, leaving 19 bases between them. The CDR3 sequence is 17 residues long. The germline V gene encodes CDR1 MNHNS and CDR2 SASEGT. The CDR3: CASSEGMGLVQGQPQHF. CDR3 in DNA: TGTGCCAGCAGTGAAGGTATGGGCCTCGTGCAGGGTCAGCCCCAGCATTTT.

This rearrangement joins TRBV10-1 to TRBJ1-1; D uncertain. The V and J ends lost 6 bases and 1 base respectively, with 9 bases between them. The length of the CDR3 is 13 residues. CDR1 and CDR2 (germline): WNHNN, SYGVQD (reference sequence). Here the CDR3 reads CASSNPGNTEAFF. The CDR3 DNA reads as TGCGCCAGCAGCAATCCAGGGAACACTGAAGCTTTCTTT.

V gene TRBV2 combines with J gene TRBJ1-5; D is undetermined. V was clipped by 4 bases and J by 3 bases, with 10 bases between them. The germline V gene encodes CDR1 SNHLY and CDR2 FYNNEI. CDR3 size: 14 residues. The CDR3 spells CASSGTNLNQPQHF. The CDR3 DNA is TGTGCCAGCAGTGGGACCAACCTCAATCAGCCCCAGCATTTT.

The table lists this clonotype with many counts. This rearrangement joins TRBV28 to TRBJ2-7; D possibly corresponds to TRBD2 (6 bases). The CDR3 contains 15 residues. V was clipped by 2 bases and J by 0 bases, with 11 bases between them. Germline V CDR1 and CDR2: MDHEN, SYDVKM. In nucleotides, the CDR3 is TGTGCCAGCAGTTTACGCGGGACCATCTCCTACGAGCAGTACTTC. Translated, it gives CASSLRGTISYEQYF.

About this clonotype: A much larger clone differs from this one at a single base, so this may be a read error. This chain's CDR3 is CATSRDLGKIQYF. In nucleotides, the CDR3 is TGTGCCACCAGCAGAGATCTTGGGAAAATTCAGTACTTC. This chain links TRBV15 with TRBJ2-4, with D hard to call. CDR1 is LNHNV and CDR2 is YYDKDF in the germline V gene (reference sequence). The CDR3 is made up of 13 amino acids. Trimming took 0 bases from V and 10 from J, leaving 10 bases between them.

Notes on this clonotype: A read error may be the cause here, since a much bigger clone is one base away. Here the CDR3 omits its conserved ending phenylalanine or tryptophan, so a read error is the likely source. The V and J genes are TRBV20-1 and TRBJ1-1; unclear D gene. The CDR3 is 13 residues long. CDR1 is DFQATT, CDR2 SNEGSKA, per germline (reference sequence). V shed 0 bases and J shed 0 bases, with 5 bases lying between them. CDR3 protein: CSARDGVNTEAFL. The CDR3 bases are TGCAGTGCTAGAGACGGTGTGAACACTGAAGCTTTCCTT.

The chain combines TRBV15 with TRBJ1-3; 7 nucleotides align to TRBD1. The V gene end was trimmed by 3 bases and the J gene end by 2 bases; junction bases not matched to a gene: 4. The length of the CDR3 is 15 residues. Germline V CDR1 and CDR2: LNHNV, YYDKDF (reference sequence). CDR3 DNA: TGTGCCACCAGCAGTGAGGGGGCCGCTGGAAACACCATATATTTT. Its translation: CATSSEGAAGNTIYF.

The chain carries TRBV5-1 and TRBJ2-2, with 13 bases matching TRBD2. The junction had 0 bases not matched to a gene; V was cut back by 0 bases and J by 4 bases. Germline assignment: CDR1 SGHRS and CDR2 YFSETQ. This CDR3 region has 16 residues. The CDR3, as DNA: TGCGCCAGCAGCTTGGGACTAGCGGGAGGCACCGGGGAGCTGTTTTTT. It yields the protein CASSLGLAGGTGELFF.